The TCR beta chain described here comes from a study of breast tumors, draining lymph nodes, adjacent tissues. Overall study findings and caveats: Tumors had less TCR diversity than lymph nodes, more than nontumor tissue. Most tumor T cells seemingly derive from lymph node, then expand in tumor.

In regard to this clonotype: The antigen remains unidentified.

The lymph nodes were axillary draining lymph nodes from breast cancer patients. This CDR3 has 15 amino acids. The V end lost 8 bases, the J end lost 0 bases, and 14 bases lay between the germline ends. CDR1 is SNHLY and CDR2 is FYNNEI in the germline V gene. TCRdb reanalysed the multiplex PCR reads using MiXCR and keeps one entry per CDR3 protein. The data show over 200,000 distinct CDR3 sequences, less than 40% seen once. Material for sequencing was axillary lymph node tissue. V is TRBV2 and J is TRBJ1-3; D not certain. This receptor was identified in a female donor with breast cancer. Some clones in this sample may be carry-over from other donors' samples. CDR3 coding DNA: TGTGCCAGCTCATACCCGGGGAGCTCTGGAAACACCATATATTTT. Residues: CASSYPGSSGNTIYF.